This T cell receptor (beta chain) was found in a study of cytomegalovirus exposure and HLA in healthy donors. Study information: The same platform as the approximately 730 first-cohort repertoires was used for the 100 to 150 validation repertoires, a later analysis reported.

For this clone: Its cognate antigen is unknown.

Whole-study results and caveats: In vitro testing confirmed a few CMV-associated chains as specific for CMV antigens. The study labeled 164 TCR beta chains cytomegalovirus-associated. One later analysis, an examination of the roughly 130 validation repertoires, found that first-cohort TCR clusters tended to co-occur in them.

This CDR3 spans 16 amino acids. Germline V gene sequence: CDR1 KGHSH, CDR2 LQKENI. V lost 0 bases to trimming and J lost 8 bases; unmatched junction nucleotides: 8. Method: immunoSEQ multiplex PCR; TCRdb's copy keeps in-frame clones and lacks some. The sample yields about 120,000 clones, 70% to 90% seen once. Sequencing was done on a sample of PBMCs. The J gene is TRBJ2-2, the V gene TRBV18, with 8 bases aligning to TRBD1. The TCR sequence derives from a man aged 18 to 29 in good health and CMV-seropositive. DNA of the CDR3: TGTGCCAGCTCACCACCCTGGACAGGGAGGACGGGGGAGCTGTTTTTT. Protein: CASSPPWTGRTGELFF.